The 21 T cell receptor beta chains below come from one sample, sequenced in a study of blood T cell repertoires in COVID-19. The repertoire was sequenced with immunoSEQ multiplex PCR; TCRdb's copy has only in-frame clones and lacks some. The sample records hundreds of thousands of clones, approximately 86% being singletons. The sample taken for sequencing was peripheral blood. These receptors originate from a woman in her 70s with COVID-19, enrolled during active disease.

The chain uses TRBV11-3 and TRBJ2-7; D perhaps matches TRBD2 (5 bases). Trimming left V 5 bases short and J 0 bases short, with 11 bases between. Germline CDR1 and CDR2: SGHNT and YENEEA. The CDR3 runs to 14 residues. CDR3 in amino acids: CASSPGSSSYEQYF. CDR3 bases: TGTGCCAGCAGCCCTGGGAGCAGCTCCTACGAGCAGTACTTC.

V is TRBV10-3 and J is TRBJ1-2; 7 positions match TRBD1. V shed 9 bases and J 4 bases; nucleotides not matched to a gene: 14. From germline, CDR1 is ENHRY and CDR2 SYGVKD. The CDR3 is 15 amino acids. The CDR3 DNA reads TGTGCCATAACCCAGGGGATAGGGGGCCCCTATGGCTACACCTTC. Translated, it gives CAITQGIGGPYGYTF.

The chain links TRBV5-1 to TRBJ1-1; 8 positions agree with TRBD1. With 4 bases clipped from V and 8 bases from J, the junction kept 7 bases outside the gene matches. CDR3 size: 13 residues. The germline V gene encodes CDR1 SGHRS and CDR2 YFSETQ. CDR3 residues: CASSPGGTGEAFF. Here the CDR3 DNA reads TGCGCCAGCAGCCCCGGAGGGACAGGCGAAGCTTTCTTT. The complete variable domain, with remaining parts taken from reference TRBV5-1 and TRBJ1-1, reads KAGVTQTPRYLIKTRGQQVTLSCSPISGHRSVSWYQQTPGQGLQFLFEYFSETQRNKGNFPGRFSGRQFSNSRSEMNVSTLELGDSALYLCASSPGGTGEAFFGQGTRLTVV.

The V call is TRBV6-5, the J call TRBJ1-2; the match to TRBD1 covers 8 bases. Germline V gene lookup returns CDR1 MNHEY and CDR2 SVGAGI. The V gene end was trimmed by 1 base and the J gene end by 13 bases; junction bases not matched to a gene: 11. The CDR3 loop spans 14 amino acids. CDR3 sequence: CASSYFRTGSGLTF. DNA for the CDR3: TGTGCCAGCAGTTACTTCCGGACAGGGAGTGGGCTCACCTTC.

The chain carries TRBV30 and TRBJ1-5; 7 bases line up with TRBD1. The CDR3 covers 14 residues. CDR1 is GTSNPN, CDR2 SVGIG, per germline (reference sequence). V lost 2 bases, J lost 7 bases, and 8 bases stayed unmatched. The CDR3 spells CAWSHTGVSQPQHF. In nucleotides, the CDR3 is TGTGCCTGGAGTCACACAGGGGTCAGCCAGCCCCAGCATTTT.

The rearrangement uses TRBV7-6 and TRBJ2-7, with a weak D call TRBD2 (6 bases). Germline V gene lookup returns CDR1 SGHVS and CDR2 FNYEAQ. This CDR3 is built from 14 residues. Trimming took 5 bases from V and 4 from J, leaving 15 bases between them. The CDR3, as DNA: TGTGCCAGCAGCGGCGGGACGGAACTTTACGAGCAGTACTTC. This codes for CASSGGTELYEQYF.

The table lists this clone with a count of one. The rearrangement links TRBV4-1 to TRBJ2-7; D gene uncertain. Germline V gives CDR1 MGHRA, CDR2 YSYEKL. Between the trimmed V and J ends, which lost 3 bases and 3 bases, there was a span of 12 bases. The CDR3 spans 14 residues. CDR3 residues: CASSHPGRNYEQYF. Written as DNA, the CDR3 is TGCGCCAGCAGCCACCCTGGGCGAAACTACGAGCAGTACTTC.

The CDR3 nucleotides are TGCGCCAGCAGCTTGGAGGGCGGCAGGGGCTACAATGAGCAGTTCTTC. This encodes CASSLEGGRGYNEQFF. The chain joins TRBV5-1 to TRBJ2-1; D perhaps matches TRBD1 (6 bases). The CDR3 runs to 16 residues. Trimming pared 0 bases from V and 3 bases from J, leaving 13 bases between. Per germline, CDR1 SGHRS and CDR2 YFSETQ.

The V and J genes are TRBV11-2 and TRBJ2-5; tentatively, D is TRBD2 (6 bases). Trimming pared 5 bases from V and 7 bases from J, leaving 17 bases between. The CDR3 spans 14 residues. CDR1 and CDR2 (germline): SGHAT, FQNNGV. The CDR3 DNA sequence: TGTGCCAGCAGCCCCCGGGACTCTCTGGGGACCCAGTACTTC. It encodes CASSPRDSLGTQYF.

This rearrangement joins TRBV27 to TRBJ1-5; D perhaps matches TRBD1 (5 bases). The CDR3 is made up of 14 amino acids. The germline CDR1 and CDR2 sequences are MNHEY and SMNVEV (reference sequence). V was clipped by 6 bases and J by 3 bases, with 12 bases between them. Written as DNA, the CDR3 is TGTGCCAGCAGCAGAGTAGGGGACAATCAGCCCCAGCATTTT. Translation gives CASSRVGDNQPQHF.

In this sample, this clone turned up a few times. V gene TRBV29-1 combines with J gene TRBJ1-2, with 7 bases identical to TRBD1. V shed 7 bases, J shed 4 bases, and the junction held 6 bases outside the gene matches. The CDR3 extends over 12 amino acids. Germline V gene lookup returns CDR1 SQVTM and CDR2 ANQGSEA. The CDR3, as DNA: TGCAGCGCCGGATCAGGGGGCTATGGCTACACCTTC. Translated: CSAGSGGYGYTF.

The CDR3 coding sequence is TGTGCCAGCAGCCCGCCATGGGCCTCTGGAAACACCATATATTTT. Translating gives CASSPPWASGNTIYF. The genes are TRBV7-2 and TRBJ1-3; no clear D gene. The CDR3 loop spans 15 amino acids. Germline CDR1 SGHTA, CDR2 FQGNSA. V was cut by 5 bases and J by 0 bases, with 11 bases left in between.

The chain links TRBV3-1 (or the pseudogene TRBV3-2) to TRBJ2-1, with a possible D match to TRBD1 (5 bases). Germline CDR1 reads LGHDT; CDR2 reads YNNKEL (reference sequence). Trimming pared 5 bases from V and 9 bases from J, leaving 11 bases between. The length of the CDR3 is 12 residues. DNA of the CDR3: TGTGCCAGCAGCACCCCTAGGGGTGAGCAGTTCTTC. It specifies CASSTPRGEQFF.

This chain joins TRBV6-5 and TRBJ2-5; 7 positions match TRBD1. Per the germline V gene, CDR1 is MNHEY and CDR2 is SVGAGI. This CDR3 has 14 amino acids. The ends lost 7 bases at V and 2 bases at J; junction bases unmatched: 7. CDR3 sequence: CASKPGTDQETQYF. The CDR3 DNA reads as TGTGCCAGCAAACCGGGGACAGATCAAGAGACCCAGTACTTC.

This chain uses TRBV4-1 with TRBJ2-7; D remains unclear. Germline V CDR1 and CDR2: MGHRA, YSYEKL. The CDR3 length is 15 residues. V gave up 1 base and J gave up 0 bases, with 10 bases separating them. CDR3 nucleotide sequence: TGCGCCAGCAGCCAAGGACAAGGTGTCTCCTACGAGCAGTACTTC. It encodes CASSQGQGVSYEQYF.

V gene TRBV7-6 combines with J gene TRBJ2-3; 14 bases line up with TRBD2. The CDR3 contains 16 residues. V lost 3 bases and J lost 5; bases outside the gene matches: 4. CDR1 is SGHVS, CDR2 FNYEAQ, per germline. The CDR3 DNA reads as TGTGCCAGCAGCTTTGGGACTAGCGGGGGAGGAGATACGCAGTATTTT. Protein sequence: CASSFGTSGGGDTQYF.

The chain joins TRBV7-2 to TRBJ2-3; 11 positions agree with TRBD1. Losses at the gene ends were 0 bases for V and 3 bases for J; bases not matched to a gene: 2. The CDR3 spans 16 residues. From germline, CDR1 is SGHTA and CDR2 FQGNSA. CDR3 sequence (DNA): TGTGCCAGCAGCTTAGCCGGGACAGGGGGGACAGATACGCAGTATTTT. Translating gives CASSLAGTGGTDTQYF.

The V call is TRBV7-2, the J call TRBJ1-5; D perhaps matches TRBD1 (5 bases). Per germline, CDR1 SGHTA and CDR2 FQGNSA. V gave up 4 bases and J gave up 4 bases, with 17 bases separating them. This CDR3 has 16 residues. CDR3 coding DNA: TGTGCCAGCAGCTCCTATCACTCCGGGGGAAATCAGCCCCAGCATTTT. It yields the protein CASSSYHSGGNQPQHF.

In DNA form, the CDR3 reads TGTGCCAGCACCATCTCCCTAGGAAGAGGCTACACCTTC. Amino acid sequence: CASTISLGRGYTF. V is TRBV5-4 and J is TRBJ1-2; D not certain. The germline CDR1 and CDR2 sequences are SGHNT and YYREEE (reference sequence). The CDR3 spans 13 residues. Trimming stripped 6 bases from V and 8 bases from J, with 17 bases between.

At least ten counts were recorded for this clone. The V call is TRBV5-1, the J call TRBJ2-7; perhaps TRBD1 as D (5 bases). CDR1 SGHRS and CDR2 YFSETQ come from the germline V gene. This CDR3 has 15 residues. With 0 bases removed from V and 3 bases from J, the gap between germline ends came to 13 bases. The CDR3 DNA follows: TGCGCCAGCAGCTTGGATAGACAGAAGTACTACGAGCAGTACTTC. Translated, it gives CASSLDRQKYYEQYF.

The chain joins TRBV2 to TRBJ1-1, with D unclear. Germline CDR1 is SNHLY and CDR2 is FYNNEI. V lost 6 bases and J 6 bases, leaving 29 bases between the germline ends. This CDR3 has 18 amino acids. The CDR3 DNA reads TGTGCCAGCAGGGCTACGGAAGCCGGTGTGAGGGTTGGGGCTGAAGCTTTCTTT. This codes for CASRATEAGVRVGAEAFF.